This section outlines one TCR beta chain sequence together with its context. This clone has only one observation. Its antigen is currently not known. No much larger clone is present one base from it, and per-base qualities are unavailable. Participants in the prospective study were aged roughly 18 to 95 years, lived in some 24 United States geographic areas, and enrolled through a virtual design. In the prospective study, cohorts were assigned on the basis of participant-reported clinical history obtained from a screening survey and a study questionnaire. ImmuneRACE Cohort 3 recovered participants were defined by two consecutive negative NP/OP PCR tests, healthcare professional clearance, or symptom resolution. In the prospective study, mobile phlebotomists collected whole blood, serum and a nasopharyngeal or oropharyngeal swab from each participant. Prospective study participants could optionally give additional blood draws and questionnaires over an approximately 2-month period. Prospective study blood samples were shipped either frozen or at room temperature before DNA extraction.

The data originate from a study of blood T cell repertoires in COVID-19 (TCRdb year 2020). Notes on the research overall: Samples from collaborators originated in the United States, Italy and Spain and spanned both the acute and convalescent phases of COVID-19. The prospective study material was composed of cDNA or gDNA derived from T cells, B-cell-depleted T cells, or PBMCs. The dataset comprised deeply sampled blood TCRbeta repertoires from subjects exposed to, actively infected with, or recovered from COVID-19. Nearly every sample came with metadata listing a de-identified subject ID, COVID-19 status, age in years and sex. Where available, HLA class I and class II types were obtained from metadata supplied by the sample provider rather than from assay-based typing. The samples were drawn from the first 160 participants of the ongoing ImmuneRACE study and from 1,254 subjects provided by 6 global collaborators. A freely available public database, intended as a resource for researchers studying the immune response to SARS-CoV-2, is where the repertoires were released. What the work shows at the level of the full study, not this receptor alone: The amount of clinical and demographic metadata varied by source and participant and was provided uncurated.

The germline V gene (reference sequence) gives CDR1 as GTSNPN and CDR2 as SVGIG. V and J lose 1 base and 3 bases, and a span of 10 bases separates them. Taken from cysteine to phenylalanine, the CDR3 has 13 residues. Only the CDR3 DNA is retained, 39 bases long and in frame from the first base. TCRbeta CDR3 regions were amplified from genomic DNA by means of the immunoSEQ Assay, a bias-controlled multiplex PCR. The authors processed their data as follows. The number of nucleated cells in each sample was estimated from the amplification of reference gene primers within the assay. To quantify the absolute abundance of each unique TCRbeta CDR3 rearrangement, sequence reads were collapsed and filtered. Productive Simpson clonality was computed per sample as the square root of Simpson's diversity index over productive rearrangements. Sourced from immuneACCESS, this table was stored by TCRdb with only in-frame sequences that have V and J called. A share of the clones is absent; for the studies checked, an unresolved V gene accounts for under half, and the remainder has no known explanation. That table is the source of V, J and clone size, and D and trimming were worked out from the DNA. The sample includes about 270,000 clones, with roughly nine tenths observed a single time. Approximately 2.6% of the sample rests with the top ten.

Specimen: PBMCs or T cells enriched from blood (not recorded which). The chain employs TRBV30 and TRBJ2-7, and possibly TRBD1, on 5 matching bases. This sequence originates from a woman aged 18-29 years who had recovered from COVID-19. The DNA sequence is as follows: TGTGCCTGGAGTGAGGCAGGGAACTACGAGCAGTACTTC. It encodes CAWSEAGNYEQYF.